Below, 8 T cell receptor beta chains from the same sample are listed, as sequenced in a study of T cells after yellow fever vaccination. TCRdb independently ran MiXCR on the 5' RACE reads; one entry per CDR3 protein. The repertoire holds about 260,000 distinct CDR3 sequences, over 10% seen once, with around 0.55% in the top ten. The sample was CD4+ T cells sorted from PBMCs, taken 45 days after the yellow fever booster vaccination. Receptors were obtained from a man aged 25-45 years who received the YFV17D yellow fever vaccine.

The sample holds many counts of this clonotype. This chain joins TRBV20-1 and TRBJ1-2, with a weak D call TRBD1 (5 bases). This CDR3 spans 11 amino acids. Germline CDR1 is DFQATT and CDR2 is SNEGSKA (reference sequence). V was cut by 3 bases and J by 7 bases, with 9 bases left in between. The CDR3 loop reads CSASSGTGYTF. The DNA of the CDR3 is TGCAGTGCTAGTTCAGGGACTGGCTACACCTTC.

This clonotype was counted a few times. This sequence joins TRBV5-1 and TRBJ2-5; maybe TRBD2 (5 bases). This CDR3 has 15 amino acids. Trimming pared 2 bases from V and 0 bases from J, leaving 11 bases between. Looked up from germline, CDR1 is SGHRS and CDR2 is YFSETQ. The CDR3 DNA reads as TGCGCCAGCAGCTTCCAACCCGGGAACCAAGAGACCCAGTACTTC. Translation: CASSFQPGNQETQYF.

The V call is TRBV6-5, the J call TRBJ1-5; tentatively, D is TRBD1 (5 bases). The length of the CDR3 is 13 residues. Deletions cut 0 bases from V and 9 bases from J, with 9 bases between. Germline CDR1 and CDR2: MNHEY and SVGAGI. CDR3 residues: CASSYSGRGPQHF. DNA for the CDR3: TGTGCCAGCAGTTACTCGGGGCGCGGGCCCCAGCATTTT.

J is TRBJ2-7 and V is TRBV20-1; D unclear. The CDR3 has 14 residues. CDR1 and CDR2 from the germline V gene are DFQATT and SNEGSKA (reference sequence). V was clipped by 5 bases and J by 4 bases, with 18 bases between them. This chain's CDR3 is CSASPGSQVYEQYF. In nucleotides, the CDR3 is TGCAGTGCTTCGCCCGGCTCCCAAGTTTACGAGCAGTACTTC.

This clonotype was counted between two and nine times. V gene TRBV6-1 combines with J gene TRBJ1-1, with TRBD1 as a possible D gene (6 bases). This CDR3 has 15 residues. Trimming took off 4 bases at V and 1 base at J, with 13 bases between the two ends. Germline CDR1 and CDR2: MNHNS and SASEGT. This chain's CDR3 is CASSGAGAPNTEAFF. As DNA, the CDR3 is TGTGCCAGCAGTGGTGCAGGGGCACCGAACACTGAAGCTTTCTTT.

V and J are TRBV28 and TRBJ2-3; D not resolved. Germline V lookup: CDR1 MDHEN, CDR2 SYDVKM. This CDR3 is built from 15 residues. V was clipped by 6 bases and J by 4 bases, with 17 bases between them. The CDR3 coding sequence is TGTGCCAGCAGCCCTCCCCTGCCGGGCGCAGATACGCAGTATTTT. Residues: CASSPPLPGADTQYF.

The chain couples TRBV29-1 to TRBJ2-1; D may match TRBD1 or TRBD2 (5 bases each). Trimming pared 1 base from V and 0 bases from J, leaving 16 bases between. Per germline, CDR1 SQVTM and CDR2 ANQGSEA. CDR3 length equals 17 residues. CDR3: CSVEGITGRSSYNEQFF. DNA of the CDR3: TGCAGCGTTGAAGGAATAACGGGACGGAGCTCCTACAATGAGCAGTTCTTC.

V and J are TRBV5-1 and TRBJ2-1; D is uncertain. CDR1 and CDR2 (germline): SGHRS, YFSETQ. V was cut by 2 bases and J by 12 bases, with 12 bases left in between. The CDR3 totals 12 residues. For the CDR3, the DNA is TGCGCCAGCAGCTTAGACGGCTTGGGGCAGTTCTTC. This codes for CASSLDGLGQFF.